The 6 T cell receptor beta chains listed next were all sequenced from one sample in a study of blood T cells in healthy people across ages. Alongside a J-beta primer mix, a sample-barcoded 5' primer served in a second PCR lasting about 6 to 12 cycles. TCRdb fed the 5' RACE reads into MiXCR, producing one record per CDR3 protein. Of more than 1.4 million distinct CDR3 sequences listed, approximately 38% are singletons. The sample comprised blood. Source of these receptors: a woman aged 18-29 years in good health.

As regards this clonotype: At one boundary the junction diverges from the germline segment, which might be a read error. V usage is TRBV28 and J usage is TRBJ1-5; D is uncertain. Germline values: CDR1 MDHEN, CDR2 SYDVKM. The CDR3 is made up of 14 amino acids. CDR3 DNA sequence: TGTGTCAGCAGTTTATATGGCAGCAATCAGCCCCAGCATTTT. Its translation is CVSSLYGSNQPQHF.

This chain joins TRBV20-1 and TRBJ2-7; D ambiguous. Trimming took off 4 bases at V and 0 bases at J, with 13 bases between the two ends. This CDR3 has 14 amino acids. CDR1 and CDR2 (germline): DFQATT, SNEGSKA (reference sequence). The CDR3 coding sequence is TGCAGTGCTAATGGTTTGGAAGGCTCCTACGAGCAGTACTTC. This codes for CSANGLEGSYEQYF.

V gene TRBV5-1 combines with J gene TRBJ2-5; 7 bases match TRBD1. Germline V CDR1 and CDR2: SGHRS, YFSETQ. The CDR3 loop spans 15 amino acids. The J segment lost 2 bases and the V segment lost 4 bases, leaving 8 bases of the junction unmatched. The chain's CDR3 is CASSPLTGVQETQYF. CDR3 sequence (DNA): TGCGCCAGCAGCCCCCTAACAGGGGTACAAGAGACCCAGTACTTC.

The sample holds a few counts of this clonotype. CDR3 DNA: TGTGCCAGCAGTGAATCCGGGAGAAACAACTATGGCTACACCTTC. Its protein is CASSESGRNNYGYTF. The genes are TRBV25-1 and TRBJ1-2; D is uncertain. V was cut by 1 base and J by 2 bases, with 11 bases left in between. Germline CDR1 and CDR2: MGHDK and SYGVNS. There are 15 residues in the CDR3.

This clonotype showed up just a few times. The J gene is TRBJ1-2, the V gene TRBV18; D is perhaps TRBD1 (5 bases). Germline CDR1 KGHSH, CDR2 LQKENI. Deletions cut 6 bases from V and 2 bases from J, with 13 bases between. The CDR3 is made up of 14 amino acids. CDR3: CASSRRQQNYGYTF. The CDR3 bases are TGTGCCAGCTCTCGTCGACAGCAAAACTATGGCTACACCTTC.

This clonotype turned up a few times. V is TRBV25-1 and J is TRBJ2-1; D is undetermined. Germline lookup yields CDR1 MGHDK and CDR2 SYGVNS. The CDR3 sequence is 10 residues long. Trimming took 5 bases from V and 8 from J, leaving 4 bases between them. The CDR3 loop reads CASSSDEQFF. DNA for the CDR3: TGTGCCAGCAGTAGTGATGAGCAGTTCTTC. The variable domain in full, completed from reference TRBV25-1 and TRBJ2-1, reads EADIYQTPRYLVIGTGKKITLECSQTMGHDKMYWYQQDPGMELHLIHYSYGVNSTEKGDLSSESTVSRIRTEHFPLTLESARPSHTSQYLCASSSDEQFFGPGTRLTVL.